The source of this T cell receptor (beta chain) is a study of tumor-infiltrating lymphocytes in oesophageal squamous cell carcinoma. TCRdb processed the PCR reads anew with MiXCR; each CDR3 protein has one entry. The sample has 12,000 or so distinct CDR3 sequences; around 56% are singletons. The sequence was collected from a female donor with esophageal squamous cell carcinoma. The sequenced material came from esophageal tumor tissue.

This chain's CDR3 is CASSSLAGYEQYF. The CDR3 nucleotides are TGTGCCAGCAGTTCACTAGCGGGATACGAGCAGTACTTC. V usage is TRBV7-2 and J usage is TRBJ2-7, with 10 bases aligning to TRBD2. The length of the CDR3 is 13 residues. The germline gives CDR1 SGHTA, CDR2 FQGNSA. The V segment lost 6 bases and the J segment 4 bases; nucleotides outside the gene matches: 3.